A selection of T cell receptor beta chains follows, all from one sample in a study of T cell responses to AZD1222 COVID-19 vaccine. The repertoire was sequenced with immunoSEQ multiplex PCR; TCRdb's copy has only in-frame clones and lacks some. The data contain some 130,000 clones, about 91% of them singletons. Specimen: peripheral blood, collected on day 0 of AZD1222 vaccination. The receptors derive from an adult in good health. Each CDR3 is given with its conserved first and last residue. The order of the fields is D gene, J gene, V gene, clone size, CDR3 DNA, CDR3 protein. A D gene is named only where the DNA matches it firmly. Only part of the rows carry a size: once, few, many, or a class if the clone is expanded.

D gene: -; J gene: TRBJ1-1; V gene: TRBV7-6; clone size: -; CDR3 DNA: TGTGCCAGCAGGAGAGCTGAAGCTTTCTTT; CDR3 protein: CASRRAEAFF
D gene: TRBD2; J gene: TRBJ2-7; V gene: TRBV7-9; clone size: -; CDR3 DNA: TGTGCCAGCAGCGAACTAGCGGGAGGGGCCTACGAGCAGTACTTC; CDR3 protein: CASSELAGGAYEQYF
D gene: TRBD2; J gene: TRBJ2-1; V gene: TRBV6-2/TRBV6-3; clone size: -; CDR3 DNA: TGTGCCAGCAGTTTGATGGGGACTAGCTCACCCAATGAGCAGTTCTTC; CDR3 protein: CASSLMGTSSPNEQFF
D gene: TRBD2; J gene: TRBJ2-3; V gene: TRBV27; clone size: once; CDR3 DNA: TGTGCCAGCAGGAGCGGGACCGGCACAGATACGCAGTATTTT; CDR3 protein: CASRSGTGTDTQYF
D gene: -; J gene: TRBJ1-6; V gene: TRBV6-5; clone size: once; CDR3 DNA: TGTGCCAGCATTAAGGGACGGAATTCACCCCTCCACTTT; CDR3 protein: CASIKGRNSPLHF
D gene: TRBD2; J gene: TRBJ2-3; V gene: TRBV11-2; clone size: -; CDR3 DNA: TGTGCCAGCAGCTTAGAACTAGCGGGAGGCCCTGTTTCCCTCACAGATACGCAGTATTTT; CDR3 protein: CASSLELAGGPVSLTDTQYF
D gene: -; J gene: TRBJ1-2; V gene: TRBV4-2; clone size: -; CDR3 DNA: TGTGCCAGCAGCCAAGACAGGGCGGGGTATGGCTACACCTTC; CDR3 protein: CASSQDRAGYGYTF
D gene: -; J gene: TRBJ1-2; V gene: TRBV27; clone size: -; CDR3 DNA: TGTGCCAGCAGTTCCCCACCCCCCCGACAGTCTTACTATGGCTACACCTTC; CDR3 protein: CASSSPPPRQSYYGYTF
D gene: -; J gene: TRBJ1-2; V gene: TRBV27; clone size: -; CDR3 DNA: TGTGCCAGCAGTTCCGGGTTAGGCTACACCTTC; CDR3 protein: CASSSGLGYTF
D gene: TRBD1; J gene: TRBJ1-5; V gene: TRBV7-8; clone size: -; CDR3 DNA: TGTGCCAGCAGCTTAGTGGCAGGGGGTCATCAGCCCCAGCATTTT; CDR3 protein: CASSLVAGGHQPQHF
D gene: -; J gene: TRBJ1-2; V gene: TRBV10-3; clone size: -; CDR3 DNA: TGTGCCATCATGAGGGGCCGCTATGGCTACACCTTC; CDR3 protein: CAIMRGRYGYTF
D gene: -; J gene: TRBJ1-1; V gene: TRBV2; clone size: -; CDR3 DNA: TGTGCCAGCAGTGTGCAGACCGGGACTGAAGCTTTCTTT; CDR3 protein: CASSVQTGTEAFF
D gene: -; J gene: TRBJ2-1; V gene: TRBV7-2; clone size: -; CDR3 DNA: TGTGCCAGCAGCCCACCTCGGGGGCGGGAAAAGGGCAATGAGCAGTTCTTC; CDR3 protein: CASSPPRGREKGNEQFF
D gene: TRBD1; J gene: TRBJ1-2; V gene: TRBV7-9; clone size: once; CDR3 DNA: TGTGCCAGCAGCCCCTTAGGGACAGTTCCTAACTATGGCTACACCTTC; CDR3 protein: CASSPLGTVPNYGYTF
D gene: TRBD1; J gene: TRBJ1-6; V gene: TRBV5-6; clone size: once; CDR3 DNA: TGTGCCAGCAGCTTGGGGGACAGGGCAAATTCACCCCTCCACTTT; CDR3 protein: CASSLGDRANSPLHF
D gene: TRBD1; J gene: TRBJ1-2; V gene: TRBV29-1; clone size: -; CDR3 DNA: TGCAGCGGAGACAGGGGAGTGGAGGGCTACACCTTC; CDR3 protein: CSGDRGVEGYTF
D gene: TRBD1; J gene: TRBJ2-4; V gene: TRBV28; clone size: -; CDR3 DNA: TGTGCCAGCAGTATCCCCGGGACAGGGGTGGTAGACATTCAGTACTTC; CDR3 protein: CASSIPGTGVVDIQYF
D gene: -; J gene: TRBJ1-1; V gene: TRBV5-1; clone size: -; CDR3 DNA: TGCGCCAGCAGCTTAAGGGGCGACACTGAAGCTTTCTTT; CDR3 protein: CASSLRGDTEAFF
D gene: -; J gene: TRBJ2-2; V gene: TRBV6-2/TRBV6-3; clone size: once; CDR3 DNA: TGTGCCAGCAGTTACGGCCCAATCGACACCGGGGAGCTGTTTTTT; CDR3 protein: CASSYGPIDTGELFF
D gene: -; J gene: TRBJ1-1; V gene: TRBV9; clone size: -; CDR3 DNA: TGTGCCAGCAGCACCCGACAGGTTAGCACTGAAGCTTTCTTT; CDR3 protein: CASSTRQVSTEAFF
D gene: -; J gene: TRBJ2-2; V gene: TRBV29-1; clone size: few; CDR3 DNA: TGCAGCGTACGGGACTGGGACGGGGAGCTGTTTTTT; CDR3 protein: CSVRDWDGELFF
D gene: -; J gene: TRBJ2-4; V gene: TRBV6-1; clone size: -; CDR3 DNA: TGTGCCAGCAGTGAAGTTATATGGAACATTCAGTACTTC; CDR3 protein: CASSEVIWNIQYF
D gene: -; J gene: TRBJ1-3; V gene: TRBV27; clone size: once; CDR3 DNA: TGTGCCAGCGCCGGGACACCTAGAAACACCATATATTTT; CDR3 protein: CASAGTPRNTIYF
D gene: -; J gene: TRBJ2-7; V gene: TRBV18; clone size: -; CDR3 DNA: TGTGCCAGCTCACCGGAGACAAGCGAGCAGTACTTC; CDR3 protein: CASSPETSEQYF
D gene: TRBD1; J gene: TRBJ1-3; V gene: TRBV11-2; clone size: -; CDR3 DNA: TGTGCCAGCAGCTTAGTTGATGAAACAGGGGGTGGTGGAAACACCATATATTTT; CDR3 protein: CASSLVDETGGGGNTIYF
D gene: TRBD1; J gene: TRBJ1-1; V gene: TRBV6-6; clone size: -; CDR3 DNA: TGTGCCAGCAGCCTTCGACAGGGGGGGAACACTGAAGCTTTCTTT; CDR3 protein: CASSLRQGGNTEAFF
D gene: -; J gene: TRBJ2-2; V gene: TRBV5-4; clone size: -; CDR3 DNA: TGTGCCAGCAGCTCGCTGGGGACCGGGGAGCTGTTTTTT; CDR3 protein: CASSSLGTGELFF
D gene: -; J gene: TRBJ1-2; V gene: TRBV6-2/TRBV6-3; clone size: -; CDR3 DNA: TGTGCCAGCAGTTACCCTGGGACGGCCGGGAGCGGCTACACCTTC; CDR3 protein: CASSYPGTAGSGYTF
D gene: -; J gene: TRBJ2-1; V gene: TRBV24-1; clone size: -; CDR3 DNA: TGTGCCACCAGTGACTTGGGAGGCGACAATGAGCAGTTCTTC; CDR3 protein: CATSDLGGDNEQFF
D gene: TRBD1; J gene: TRBJ1-1; V gene: TRBV4-3; clone size: -; CDR3 DNA: TGCGCCAGCAGCCAGATCACAGGGGGCCACACTGAAGCTTTCTTT; CDR3 protein: CASSQITGGHTEAFF
D gene: TRBD1; J gene: TRBJ2-7; V gene: TRBV24-1; clone size: -; CDR3 DNA: TGTGCCACCAGTGATGCCCCCGGGACAGGCCTACACTCCTACGAGCAGTACTTC; CDR3 protein: CATSDAPGTGLHSYEQYF
D gene: TRBD1; J gene: TRBJ2-7; V gene: TRBV7-9; clone size: few; CDR3 DNA: TGTGCCAGCAGCTTAGCCCTGGGACAGGGGAAGCGGGAGCAGTACTTC; CDR3 protein: CASSLALGQGKREQYF
D gene: TRBD1; J gene: TRBJ1-2; V gene: TRBV29-1; clone size: -; CDR3 DNA: TGCAGCGGCGCGACAGGGGGCGACTATGGCTACACCTTC; CDR3 protein: CSGATGGDYGYTF
D gene: TRBD1; J gene: TRBJ1-2; V gene: TRBV2; clone size: -; CDR3 DNA: TGTGCCACGGGACAGGGGAATGGCTACACCTTC; CDR3 protein: CATGQGNGYTF
D gene: TRBD2; J gene: TRBJ2-7; V gene: TRBV18; clone size: -; CDR3 DNA: TGTGCCAGCTCACCGGGGACTAGCGGCTACGAGCAGTACTTC; CDR3 protein: CASSPGTSGYEQYF
D gene: -; J gene: TRBJ1-1; V gene: TRBV14; clone size: -; CDR3 DNA: TGTGCCAGCAGCCATAACACCTTGAACACTGAAGCTTTCTTT; CDR3 protein: CASSHNTLNTEAFF
D gene: -; J gene: TRBJ2-7; V gene: TRBV6-5; clone size: -; CDR3 DNA: TGTGCCAGCAGTACGAACTCCTACGAGCAGTACTTC; CDR3 protein: CASSTNSYEQYF
D gene: -; J gene: TRBJ1-2; V gene: TRBV6-2/TRBV6-3; clone size: -; CDR3 DNA: TGTGCCAGCAGTTACTCGGAAACTAACTATGGCTACACCTTC; CDR3 protein: CASSYSETNYGYTF
D gene: -; J gene: TRBJ1-2; V gene: TRBV7-9; clone size: -; CDR3 DNA: TGTGCCAGCAGCTTGACCGGTGGGGACTATGGCTACACCTTC; CDR3 protein: CASSLTGGDYGYTF
D gene: -; J gene: TRBJ2-5; V gene: TRBV6-1; clone size: -; CDR3 DNA: TGTGCCAGCAGTGAAGGCAGCGGGCGGGAGACCCAGTACTTC; CDR3 protein: CASSEGSGRETQYF
D gene: -; J gene: TRBJ1-2; V gene: TRBV4-3; clone size: -; CDR3 DNA: TGCGCCAGCAGCCAAGATAAAGGGGCCTATGGCTACACCTTC; CDR3 protein: CASSQDKGAYGYTF
D gene: -; J gene: TRBJ2-7; V gene: TRBV2; clone size: once; CDR3 DNA: TGTGCCAGCAGCTCGGACACCTACGAGCAGTACTTC; CDR3 protein: CASSSDTYEQYF
D gene: -; J gene: TRBJ2-1; V gene: TRBV10-3; clone size: -; CDR3 DNA: TGTGCCATCAGGGACTCCGGGGGCCCCAATGAGCAGTTCTTC; CDR3 protein: CAIRDSGGPNEQFF
D gene: TRBD2; J gene: TRBJ2-7; V gene: TRBV7-2; clone size: -; CDR3 DNA: TGTGCCAGCAGCTTGGGACTAGCGAACTACGAGCAGTACTTC; CDR3 protein: CASSLGLANYEQYF
D gene: -; J gene: TRBJ1-1; V gene: TRBV18; clone size: -; CDR3 DNA: TGTGCCAGCTCACAAGGATATGAAACTGAAGCTTTCTTT; CDR3 protein: CASSQGYETEAFF
D gene: -; J gene: TRBJ1-2; V gene: TRBV5-1; clone size: -; CDR3 DNA: TGCGCCAGCAGACGTGGTGGTCAAGGGGCCTATGGCTACACCTTC; CDR3 protein: CASRRGGQGAYGYTF
D gene: -; J gene: TRBJ2-1; V gene: TRBV7-2; clone size: -; CDR3 DNA: TGTGCCAGCTCCGGGTCTTCCCAAAATGAGCAGTTCTTC; CDR3 protein: CASSGSSQNEQFF
D gene: TRBD1; J gene: TRBJ1-2; V gene: TRBV6-1; clone size: -; CDR3 DNA: TGTGCCAGCAGTGAAGAGGACAGGTTTAACTATGGCTACACCTTC; CDR3 protein: CASSEEDRFNYGYTF
D gene: -; J gene: TRBJ1-1; V gene: TRBV6-5; clone size: -; CDR3 DNA: TGTGCCAGCAAGCGGGGCGGCTACGCGAACACTGAAGCTTTCTTT; CDR3 protein: CASKRGGYANTEAFF
D gene: -; J gene: TRBJ2-2; V gene: TRBV7-9; clone size: -; CDR3 DNA: TGTGCCAGCAGCTTAGAAGCCGTGGAGGAGCTGTTTTTT; CDR3 protein: CASSLEAVEELFF
D gene: -; J gene: TRBJ1-2; V gene: TRBV7-2; clone size: -; CDR3 DNA: TGTGCCAGCAGCTTACGTCGCCAGGCTTATGGCTACACCTTC; CDR3 protein: CASSLRRQAYGYTF